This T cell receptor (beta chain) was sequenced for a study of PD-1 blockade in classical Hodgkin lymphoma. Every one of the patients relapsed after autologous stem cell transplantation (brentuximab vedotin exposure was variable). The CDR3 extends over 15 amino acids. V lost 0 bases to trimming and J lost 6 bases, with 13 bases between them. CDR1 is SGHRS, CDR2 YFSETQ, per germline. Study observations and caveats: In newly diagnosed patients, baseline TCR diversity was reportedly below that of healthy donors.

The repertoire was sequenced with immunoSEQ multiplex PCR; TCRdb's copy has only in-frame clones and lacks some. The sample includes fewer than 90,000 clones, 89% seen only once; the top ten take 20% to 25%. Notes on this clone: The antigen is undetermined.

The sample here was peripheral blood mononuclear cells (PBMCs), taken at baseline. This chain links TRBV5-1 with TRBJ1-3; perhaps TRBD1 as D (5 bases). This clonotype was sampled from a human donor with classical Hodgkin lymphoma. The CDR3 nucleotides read TGCGCCAGCAGCTTGGTTGGGGCTTCGGAAAACACCATATATTTT. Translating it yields CASSLVGASENTIYF.